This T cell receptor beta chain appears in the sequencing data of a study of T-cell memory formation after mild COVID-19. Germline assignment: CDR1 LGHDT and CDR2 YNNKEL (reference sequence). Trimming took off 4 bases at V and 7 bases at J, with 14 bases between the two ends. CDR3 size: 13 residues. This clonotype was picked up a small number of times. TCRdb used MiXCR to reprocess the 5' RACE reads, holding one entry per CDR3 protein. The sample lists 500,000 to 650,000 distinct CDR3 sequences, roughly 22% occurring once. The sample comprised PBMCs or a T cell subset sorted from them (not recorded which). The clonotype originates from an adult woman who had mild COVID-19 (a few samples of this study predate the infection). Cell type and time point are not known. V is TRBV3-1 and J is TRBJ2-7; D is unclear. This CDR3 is CASSLRAQEEQYF. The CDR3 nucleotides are TGTGCCAGCAGCCTTCGAGCGCAGGAAGAGCAGTACTTC.